This T cell receptor beta chain was sequenced in a study of blood T cell repertoires in COVID-19. Study as a whole: Acute and convalescent COVID-19 specimens originated in the United States, Italy and Spain. T cells, B-cell-depleted T cells, or PBMCs supplied cDNA or gDNA.

CDR1 is LNHDA, CDR2 SQIVND, per germline (reference sequence). The junction had 8 bases not matched to a gene; V was cut back by 2 bases and J by 6 bases. The CDR3 runs 15 residues. Source study methods: Estimated nucleated cell counts came from reference gene primer amplification. TCRdb keeps only in-frame clones here, not all; method: immunoSEQ multiplex PCR. V and J calls and clone size follow that table, whereas D and trimming were derived from the DNA. This sample has more than 65,000 clones, with roughly 87% found just once. Sequencing input: peripheral blood. This TCR was sampled from a man in his 60s with acute or convalescent COVID-19. This chain joins TRBV19 and TRBJ1-1; 8 positions match TRBD1. The CDR3 DNA follows: TGTGCCAGTAGTATATCAGGGACAGGCCGGGCTGAAGCTTTCTTT. Translated: CASSISGTGRAEAFF.